Listed below are T cell receptor beta chains from one sample, sequenced in a study of CD8 T cells in Susac syndrome. TCRdb re-called the immunoSEQ multiplex PCR reads through MiXCR, storing one row per CDR3 protein. The sample shows some 260,000 distinct CDR3 sequences, about 85% of them seen only once. The sample consisted of CD8+ T cells from PBMCs. These receptors were collected from a human donor with multiple sclerosis. CDR3s include the opening cysteine and the closing phenylalanine or tryptophan.

v_call | cdr3_aa
TRBV20-1 | CSAEVLAGGSTGELFF
TRBV5-1 | CASSPGRAGYPHEQFF
TRBV9 | CASSVYKADTQYF
TRBV5-1 | CASSFGTNTEAFF
TRBV12-3/TRBV12-4 | CASSNGQGGQPQHF
TRBV3-1 | CASSQGASTNYGYTF
TRBV7-2 | CASSLRTGEDNEQFF
TRBV27 | CASRGRGYYGYTF
TRBV5-1 | CASSEGRQNTEAFF
TRBV27 | CASSQRRGDAFF
TRBV27 | CASSFSLLNEQFF
TRBV19 | CASSPSIDQPQHF
TRBV5-1 | CASQLAGDGNEQFF